The following is a T cell receptor (beta chain) sequence with its context. Some clones are missing from TCRdb's copy, which holds only in-frame ones; the method was immunoSEQ multiplex PCR. The sample carries tens of thousands of clones, 80% to 90% recorded once. The data derive from a study of OX40 agonist ivuxolimab in advanced cancers. At the level of the study: Administration of intravenous ivuxolimab to patients occurred every 2 weeks at 0.01 to 10 mg/kg. Partial responses occurred in Three dose-escalation patients, one with hepatocellular carcinoma and two with cutaneous melanoma. Cancers in dose escalation were hepatocellular, melanoma, renal cell and head and neck.

The V end lost 2 bases, the J end lost 1 base, and 2 bases lay between the germline ends. The CDR3 sequence is 13 residues long. Germline CDR1 KGHSH, CDR2 LQKENI. The sequencing used CD4+ or CD8+ T cells sorted from blood, collected in a trial of the OX40 agonist ivuxolimab. This chain uses TRBV18 with TRBJ2-2; no reliable D call. This receptor was obtained from an adult with an advanced solid tumor such as melanoma, head and neck, liver or kidney cancer. In DNA, the CDR3 is TGTGCCAGCTCACCATTGAACACCGGGGAGCTGTTTTTT. This translates into CASSPLNTGELFF.